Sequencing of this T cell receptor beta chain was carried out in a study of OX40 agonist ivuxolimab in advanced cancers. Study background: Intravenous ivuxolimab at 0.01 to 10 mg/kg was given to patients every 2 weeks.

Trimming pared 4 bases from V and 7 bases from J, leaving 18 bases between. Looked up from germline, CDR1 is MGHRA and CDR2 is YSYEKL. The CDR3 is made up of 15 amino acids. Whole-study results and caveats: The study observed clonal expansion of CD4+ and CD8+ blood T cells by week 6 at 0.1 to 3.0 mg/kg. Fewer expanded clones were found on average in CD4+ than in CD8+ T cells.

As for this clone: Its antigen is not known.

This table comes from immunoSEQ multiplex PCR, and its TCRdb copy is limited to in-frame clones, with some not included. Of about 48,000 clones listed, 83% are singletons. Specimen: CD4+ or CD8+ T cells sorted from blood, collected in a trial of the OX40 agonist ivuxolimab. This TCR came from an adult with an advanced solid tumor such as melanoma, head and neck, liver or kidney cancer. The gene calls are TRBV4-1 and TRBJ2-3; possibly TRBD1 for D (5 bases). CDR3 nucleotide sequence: TGCGCCAGCAGCCGAAGGCAGGGCCCCAACCATACGCAGTATTTT. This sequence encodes CASSRRQGPNHTQYF.